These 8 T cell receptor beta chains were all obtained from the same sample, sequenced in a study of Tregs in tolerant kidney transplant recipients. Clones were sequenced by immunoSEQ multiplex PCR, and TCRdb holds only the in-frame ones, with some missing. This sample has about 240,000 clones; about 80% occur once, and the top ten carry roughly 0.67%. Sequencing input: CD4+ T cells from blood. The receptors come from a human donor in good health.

CDR3 bases: TGTGCCAGCAGCTTAGCGGTGCTACGGTCAGATACGCAGTATTTT. Amino acid sequence: CASSLAVLRSDTQYF. The chain combines TRBV7-2 with TRBJ2-3, with D unclear. The CDR3 extends over 15 amino acids. V lost 0 bases and J 4 bases, leaving 11 bases between the germline ends. Germline V gene sequence: CDR1 SGHTA, CDR2 FQGNSA.

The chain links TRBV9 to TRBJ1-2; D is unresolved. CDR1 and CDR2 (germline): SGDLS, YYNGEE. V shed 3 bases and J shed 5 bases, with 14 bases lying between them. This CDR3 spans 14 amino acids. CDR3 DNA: TGTGCCAGCAGCGCCGGTTGGGCTGAGTATGGCTACACCTTC. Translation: CASSAGWAEYGYTF.

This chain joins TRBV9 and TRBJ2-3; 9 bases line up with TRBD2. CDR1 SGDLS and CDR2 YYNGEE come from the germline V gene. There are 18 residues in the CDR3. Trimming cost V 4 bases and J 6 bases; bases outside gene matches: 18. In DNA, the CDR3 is TGTGCCAGCAGCCGATCCCCCGGGGGTAGCGGGGGTCGGGATACGCAGTATTTT. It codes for CASSRSPGGSGGRDTQYF.

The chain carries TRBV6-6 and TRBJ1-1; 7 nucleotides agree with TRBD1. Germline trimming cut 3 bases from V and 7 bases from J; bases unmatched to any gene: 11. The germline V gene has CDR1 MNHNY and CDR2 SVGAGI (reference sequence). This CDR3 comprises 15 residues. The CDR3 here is CASSYRTGGEVEAFF. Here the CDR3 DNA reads TGTGCCAGCAGTTATCGGACAGGCGGAGAAGTTGAAGCTTTCTTT.

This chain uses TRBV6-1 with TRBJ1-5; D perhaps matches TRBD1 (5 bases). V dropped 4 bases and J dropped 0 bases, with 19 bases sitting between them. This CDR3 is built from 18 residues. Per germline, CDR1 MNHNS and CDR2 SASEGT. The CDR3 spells CASSVLRGGVYSNQPQHF. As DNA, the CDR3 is TGTGCCAGCAGTGTACTGCGAGGAGGGGTGTATAGCAATCAGCCCCAGCATTTT.

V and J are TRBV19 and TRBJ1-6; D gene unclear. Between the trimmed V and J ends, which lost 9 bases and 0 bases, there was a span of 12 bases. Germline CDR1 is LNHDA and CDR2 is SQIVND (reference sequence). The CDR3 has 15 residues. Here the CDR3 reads CASQERSSYNSPLHF. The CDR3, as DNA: TGTGCCAGCCAAGAGAGAAGCTCCTATAATTCACCCCTCCACTTT.

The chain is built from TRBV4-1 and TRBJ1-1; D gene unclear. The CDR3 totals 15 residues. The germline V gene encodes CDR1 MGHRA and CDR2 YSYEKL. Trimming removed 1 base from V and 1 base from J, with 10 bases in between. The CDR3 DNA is TGCGCCAGCAGCCAAGGCCCTTTCAGGAACACTGAAGCTTTCTTT. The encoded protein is CASSQGPFRNTEAFF.

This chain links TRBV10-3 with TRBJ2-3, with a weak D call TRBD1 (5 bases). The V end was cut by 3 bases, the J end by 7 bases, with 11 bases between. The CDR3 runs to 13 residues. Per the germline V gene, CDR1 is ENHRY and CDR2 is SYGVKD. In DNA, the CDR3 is TGTGCCATCAGTGAAGGCAGGGTGAATACGCAGTATTTT. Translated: CAISEGRVNTQYF.